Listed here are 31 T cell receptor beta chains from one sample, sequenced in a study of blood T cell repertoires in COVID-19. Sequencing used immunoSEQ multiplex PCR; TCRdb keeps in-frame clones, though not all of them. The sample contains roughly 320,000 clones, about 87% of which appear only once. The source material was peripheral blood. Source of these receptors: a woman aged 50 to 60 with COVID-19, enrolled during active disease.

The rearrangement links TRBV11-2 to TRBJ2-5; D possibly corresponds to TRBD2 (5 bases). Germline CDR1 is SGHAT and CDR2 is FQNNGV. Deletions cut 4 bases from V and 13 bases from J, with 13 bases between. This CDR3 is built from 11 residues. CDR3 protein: CASSSESGRYF. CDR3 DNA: TGTGCCAGCAGCTCGGAGAGCGGTCGGTACTTC.

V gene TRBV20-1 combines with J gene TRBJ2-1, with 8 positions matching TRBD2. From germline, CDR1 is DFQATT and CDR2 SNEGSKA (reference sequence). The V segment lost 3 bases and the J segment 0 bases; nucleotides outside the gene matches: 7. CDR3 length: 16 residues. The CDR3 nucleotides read TGCAGTGCTAGTAGCGGGATTGAGAGCTCCTACAATGAGCAGTTCTTC. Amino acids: CSASSGIESSYNEQFF.

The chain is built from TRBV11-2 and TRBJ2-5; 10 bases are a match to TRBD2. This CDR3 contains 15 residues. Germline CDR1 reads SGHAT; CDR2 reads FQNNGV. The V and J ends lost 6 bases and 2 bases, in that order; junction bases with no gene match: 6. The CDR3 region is CASRQRTSGQETQYF. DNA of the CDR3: TGTGCCAGCAGGCAAAGGACTAGCGGACAAGAGACCCAGTACTTC. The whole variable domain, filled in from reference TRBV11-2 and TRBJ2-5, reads EAGVAQSPRYKIIEKRQSVAFWCNPISGHATLYWYQQILGQGPKLLIQFQNNGVVDDSQLPKDRFSAERLKGVDSTLKIQPAKLEDSAVYLCASRQRTSGQETQYFGPGTRLLVL.

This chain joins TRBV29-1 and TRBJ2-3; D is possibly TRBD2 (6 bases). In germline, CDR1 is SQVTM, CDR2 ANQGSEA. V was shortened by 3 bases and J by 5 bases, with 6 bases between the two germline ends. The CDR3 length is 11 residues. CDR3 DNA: TGCAGCGTTGAGGAGGGAGATACGCAGTATTTT. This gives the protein CSVEEGDTQYF.

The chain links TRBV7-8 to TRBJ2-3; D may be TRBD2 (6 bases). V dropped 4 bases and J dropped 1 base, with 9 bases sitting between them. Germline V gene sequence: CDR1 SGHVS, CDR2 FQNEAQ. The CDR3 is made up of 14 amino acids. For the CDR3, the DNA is TGTGCCAGCAGCTCGTCGGGAGGCACAGATACGCAGTATTTT. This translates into CASSSSGGTDTQYF.

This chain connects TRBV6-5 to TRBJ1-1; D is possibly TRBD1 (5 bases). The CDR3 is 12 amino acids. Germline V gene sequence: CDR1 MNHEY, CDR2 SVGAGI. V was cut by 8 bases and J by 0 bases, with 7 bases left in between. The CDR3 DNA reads TGTGCCAGCTTGGACATGAACACTGAAGCTTTCTTT. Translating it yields CASLDMNTEAFF.

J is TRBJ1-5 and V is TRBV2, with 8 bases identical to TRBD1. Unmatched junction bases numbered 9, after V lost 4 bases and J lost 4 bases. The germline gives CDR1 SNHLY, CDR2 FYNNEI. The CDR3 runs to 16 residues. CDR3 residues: CASSARQGRINQPQHF. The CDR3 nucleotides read TGTGCCAGCAGTGCCCGACAGGGGAGGATTAATCAGCCCCAGCATTTT. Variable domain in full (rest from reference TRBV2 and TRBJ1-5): EPEVTQTPSHQVTQMGQEVILRCVPISNHLYFYWYRQILGQKVEFLVSFYNNEISEKSEIFDDQFSVERPDGSNFTLKIRSTKLEDSAMYFCASSARQGRINQPQHFGDGTRLSIL.

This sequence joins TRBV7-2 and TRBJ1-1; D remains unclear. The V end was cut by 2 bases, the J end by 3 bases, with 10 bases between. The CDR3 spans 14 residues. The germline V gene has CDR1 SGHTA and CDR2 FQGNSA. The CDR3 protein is CASSLSYRDTEAFF. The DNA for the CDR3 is TGTGCCAGCAGCTTATCATACAGAGACACTGAAGCTTTCTTT.

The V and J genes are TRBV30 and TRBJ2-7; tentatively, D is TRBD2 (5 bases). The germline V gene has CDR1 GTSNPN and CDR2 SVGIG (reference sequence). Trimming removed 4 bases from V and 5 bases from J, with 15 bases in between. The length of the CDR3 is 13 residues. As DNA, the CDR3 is TGTGCCTGGAATACGGGAATGGAGAACGAGCAGTACTTC. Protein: CAWNTGMENEQYF. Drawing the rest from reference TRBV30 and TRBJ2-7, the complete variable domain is SQTIHQWPATLVQPVGSPLSLECTVEGTSNPNLYWYRQAAGRGLQLLFYSVGIGQISSEVPQNLSASRPQDRQFILSSKKLLLSDSGFYLCAWNTGMENEQYFGPGTRLTVT.

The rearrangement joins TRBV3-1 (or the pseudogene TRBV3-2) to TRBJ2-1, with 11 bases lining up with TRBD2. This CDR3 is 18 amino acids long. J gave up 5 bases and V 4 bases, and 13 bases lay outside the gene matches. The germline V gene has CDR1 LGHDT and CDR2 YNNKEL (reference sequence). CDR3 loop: CASSPFHVAGGPNNEQFF. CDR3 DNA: TGTGCCAGCAGCCCCTTCCACGTAGCGGGAGGGCCCAACAATGAGCAGTTCTTC.

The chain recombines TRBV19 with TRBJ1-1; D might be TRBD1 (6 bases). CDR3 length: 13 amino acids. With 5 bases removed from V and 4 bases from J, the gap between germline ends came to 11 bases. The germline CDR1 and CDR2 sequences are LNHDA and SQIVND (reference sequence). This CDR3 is CASSATGSTEAFF. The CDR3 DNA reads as TGTGCCAGTAGTGCTACAGGGTCCACTGAAGCTTTCTTT.

The CDR3 sequence is CASSFQGKTSGRADTQYF. CDR3 DNA sequence: TGTGCCAGCAGCTTTCAGGGAAAGACTAGCGGGAGGGCAGATACGCAGTATTTT. The chain recombines TRBV11-2 with TRBJ2-3, with TRBD2 matching over 14 bases. J lost 4 bases, V lost 3 bases, and 9 bases had no gene match. The germline gives CDR1 SGHAT, CDR2 FQNNGV. The CDR3 has 18 amino acids. Using reference TRBV11-2 and TRBJ2-3 for the parts outside the CDR3, the full variable domain is EAGVAQSPRYKIIEKRQSVAFWCNPISGHATLYWYQQILGQGPKLLIQFQNNGVVDDSQLPKDRFSAERLKGVDSTLKIQPAKLEDSAVYLCASSFQGKTSGRADTQYFGPGTRLTVL.

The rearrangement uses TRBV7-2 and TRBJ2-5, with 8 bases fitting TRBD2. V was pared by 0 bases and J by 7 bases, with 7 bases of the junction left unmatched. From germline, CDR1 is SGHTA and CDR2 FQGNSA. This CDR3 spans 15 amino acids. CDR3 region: CASSLASGALGTQYF. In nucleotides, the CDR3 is TGTGCCAGCAGCTTAGCTAGCGGGGCCCTCGGGACCCAGTACTTC.

CDR3 protein: CASRRGTEGYTEAFF. CDR3 coding DNA: TGTGCCAGCAGACGAGGGACGGAGGGTTACACTGAAGCTTTCTTT. V usage is TRBV3-1 (or the pseudogene TRBV3-2) and J usage is TRBJ1-1, with D perhaps matching TRBD1 (5 bases). With 6 bases removed from V and 3 bases from J, the gap between germline ends came to 17 bases. Germline CDR1 reads LGHDT; CDR2 reads YNNKEL (reference sequence). CDR3 length equals 15 residues.

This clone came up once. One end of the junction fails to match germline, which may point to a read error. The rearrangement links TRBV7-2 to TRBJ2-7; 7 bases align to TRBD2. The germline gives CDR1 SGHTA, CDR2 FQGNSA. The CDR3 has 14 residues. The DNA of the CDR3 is TGTGCCAGCAGCTTAAAGTCGGGGGGAGGACGGCCGCTCTTC. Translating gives CASSLKSGGGRPLF.

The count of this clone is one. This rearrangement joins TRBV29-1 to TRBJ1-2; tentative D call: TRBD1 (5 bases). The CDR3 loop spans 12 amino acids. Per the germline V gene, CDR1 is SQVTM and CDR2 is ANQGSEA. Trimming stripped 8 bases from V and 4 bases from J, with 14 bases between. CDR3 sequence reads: CSSYRNLYGYTF. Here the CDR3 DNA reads TGCAGCTCGTACAGGAACCTCTATGGCTACACCTTC.

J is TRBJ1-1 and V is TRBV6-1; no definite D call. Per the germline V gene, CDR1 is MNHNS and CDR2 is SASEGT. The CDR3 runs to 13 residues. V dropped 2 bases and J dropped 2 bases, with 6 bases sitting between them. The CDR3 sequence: CASSETLNTEAFF. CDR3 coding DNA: TGTGCCAGCAGTGAAACACTAAACACTGAAGCTTTCTTT.

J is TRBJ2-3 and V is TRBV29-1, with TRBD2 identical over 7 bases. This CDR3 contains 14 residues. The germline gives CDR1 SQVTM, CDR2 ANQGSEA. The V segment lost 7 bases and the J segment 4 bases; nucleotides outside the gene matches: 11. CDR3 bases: TGCAGCGGGGGGACTACCACACGGGCAGATACGCAGTATTTT. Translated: CSGGTTTRADTQYF.

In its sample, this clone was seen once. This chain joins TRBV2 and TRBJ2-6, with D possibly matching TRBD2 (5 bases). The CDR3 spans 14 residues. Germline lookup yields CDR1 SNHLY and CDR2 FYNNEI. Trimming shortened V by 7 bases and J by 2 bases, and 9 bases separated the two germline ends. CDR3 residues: CASTPGAGANVLTF. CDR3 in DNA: TGTGCCAGCACGCCCGGGGCTGGGGCCAACGTCCTGACTTTC.

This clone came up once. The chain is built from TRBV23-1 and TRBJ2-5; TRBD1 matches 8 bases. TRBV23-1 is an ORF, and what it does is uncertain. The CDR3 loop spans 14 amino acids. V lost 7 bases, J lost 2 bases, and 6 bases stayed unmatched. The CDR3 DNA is TGCGCCAGCATGAGCAGGGGGCAACAAGAGACCCAGTACTTC. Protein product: CASMSRGQQETQYF.

CDR3 amino acids: CAWRGTTSMNTEAFF. CDR3 bases: TGTGCCTGGAGGGGGACAACATCAATGAACACTGAAGCTTTCTTT. This chain connects TRBV30 to TRBJ1-1, with a weak D call TRBD1 (6 bases). This CDR3 has 15 amino acids. Germline values: CDR1 GTSNPN, CDR2 SVGIG (reference sequence). Between the trimmed V and J ends, which lost 3 bases and 0 bases, there was a span of 14 bases.

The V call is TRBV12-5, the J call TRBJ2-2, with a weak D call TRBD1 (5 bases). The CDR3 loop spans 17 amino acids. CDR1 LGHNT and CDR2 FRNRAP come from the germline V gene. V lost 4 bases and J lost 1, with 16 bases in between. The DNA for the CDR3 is TGTGCTAGTGGTTCCGACAGAGCCCTAATGAACACCGGGGAGCTGTTTTTT. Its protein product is CASGSDRALMNTGELFF.

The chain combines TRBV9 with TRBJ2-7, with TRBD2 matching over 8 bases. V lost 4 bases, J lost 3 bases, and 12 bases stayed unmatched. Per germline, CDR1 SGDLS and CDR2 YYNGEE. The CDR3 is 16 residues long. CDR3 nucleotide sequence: TGTGCCAGCAGCCCCCGGGAGGGGGGGGGACACTACGAGCAGTACTTC. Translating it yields CASSPREGGGHYEQYF. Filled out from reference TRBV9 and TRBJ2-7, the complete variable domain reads DSGVTQTPKHLITATGQRVTLRCSPRSGDLSVYWYQQSLDQGLQFLIQYYNGEERAKGNILERFSAQQFPDLHSELNLSSLELGDSALYFCASSPREGGGHYEQYFGPGTRLTVT.

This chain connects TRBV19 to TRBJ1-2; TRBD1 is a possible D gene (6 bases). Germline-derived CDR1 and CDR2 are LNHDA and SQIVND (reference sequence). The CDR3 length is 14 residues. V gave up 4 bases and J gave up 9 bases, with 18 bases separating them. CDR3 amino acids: CASSRSQGRLSYTF. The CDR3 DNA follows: TGTGCCAGTAGTAGGTCTCAGGGGCGTCTGAGCTACACCTTC.

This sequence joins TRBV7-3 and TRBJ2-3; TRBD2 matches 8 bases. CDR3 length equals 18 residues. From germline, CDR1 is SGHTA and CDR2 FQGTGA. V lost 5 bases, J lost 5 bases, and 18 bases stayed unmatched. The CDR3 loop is CASSQQKGLVGSGDTQYF. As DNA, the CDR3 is TGTGCCAGCAGCCAACAGAAGGGACTAGTGGGATCCGGAGATACGCAGTATTTT.

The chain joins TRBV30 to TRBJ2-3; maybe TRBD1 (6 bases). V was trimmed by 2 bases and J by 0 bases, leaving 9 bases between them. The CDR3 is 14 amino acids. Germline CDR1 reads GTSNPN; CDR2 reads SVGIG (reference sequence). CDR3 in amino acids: CAWSTGFSTDTQYF. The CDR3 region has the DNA TGTGCCTGGAGTACAGGGTTTAGCACAGATACGCAGTATTTT.

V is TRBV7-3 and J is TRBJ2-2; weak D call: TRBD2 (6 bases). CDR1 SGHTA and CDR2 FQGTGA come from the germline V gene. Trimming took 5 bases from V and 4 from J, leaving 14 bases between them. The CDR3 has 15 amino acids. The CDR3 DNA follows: TGTGCCAGCAGCGAGGCCGGGCGGGGCACCGGGGAGCTGTTTTTT. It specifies CASSEAGRGTGELFF.

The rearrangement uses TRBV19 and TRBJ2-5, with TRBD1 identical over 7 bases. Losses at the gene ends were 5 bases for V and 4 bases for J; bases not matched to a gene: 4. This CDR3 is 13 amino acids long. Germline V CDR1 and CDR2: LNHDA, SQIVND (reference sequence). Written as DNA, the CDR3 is TGTGCCAGTAGTGTCCGACAGGGAGAGACCCAGTACTTC. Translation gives CASSVRQGETQYF.

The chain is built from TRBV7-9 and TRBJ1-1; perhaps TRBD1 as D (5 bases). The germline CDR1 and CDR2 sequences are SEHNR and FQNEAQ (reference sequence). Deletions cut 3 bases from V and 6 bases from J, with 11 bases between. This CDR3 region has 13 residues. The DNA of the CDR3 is TGTGCCAGCAGCTTGCTCAGGGCTCCTGAAGCTTTCTTT. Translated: CASSLLRAPEAFF.

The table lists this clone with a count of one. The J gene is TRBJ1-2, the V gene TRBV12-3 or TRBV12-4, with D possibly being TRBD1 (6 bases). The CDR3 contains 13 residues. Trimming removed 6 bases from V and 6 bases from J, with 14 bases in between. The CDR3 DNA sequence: TGTGCCAGCAGCCTACAGGGTTTTCATGGCTACACCTTC. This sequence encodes CASSLQGFHGYTF.

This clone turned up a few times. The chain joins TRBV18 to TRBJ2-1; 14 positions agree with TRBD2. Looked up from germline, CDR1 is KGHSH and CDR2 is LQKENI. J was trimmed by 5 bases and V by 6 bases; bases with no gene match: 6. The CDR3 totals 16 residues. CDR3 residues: CASSLGTSGGDNEQFF. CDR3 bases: TGTGCCAGCTCCCTTGGGACTAGCGGGGGAGACAATGAGCAGTTCTTC.